This TCR beta chain was sequenced during a study of neoadjuvant nivolumab and ipilimumab in lung cancer. For the study at large: The combination arm added day-1 ipilimumab 1 mg/kg to nivolumab 3 mg/kg on days 1, 15, 29.

Clones were sequenced by immunoSEQ multiplex PCR, and TCRdb holds only the in-frame ones, with some missing. This repertoire shows about 30,000 clones, more than 80% found once; its top ten account for approximately 5.1%. On this clone itself: Its antigen remains unknown. One end of the junction fails to match germline, which may point to a read error.

Findings and caveats of the study: Only two of four nivolumab-treated tumors gained richness and clonality by surgery. TCR receptors were sequenced in few samples.

Germline CDR1 and CDR2: PRHDT and FYEKMQ (reference sequence). The CDR3 spans 14 residues. The origin of this receptor is an adult with non-small cell lung cancer. The chain employs TRBV13 and TRBJ2-2, with 11 bases aligning to TRBD2. The material sequenced was tumor tissue, taken after neoadjuvant nivolumab, alone or with ipilimumab, at or shortly before surgery. DNA for the CDR3: TGTGCCAGCAGATTAGCGGGAGGGCCACGGGAGCTGTTTTTT. Its protein is CASRLAGGPRELFF.